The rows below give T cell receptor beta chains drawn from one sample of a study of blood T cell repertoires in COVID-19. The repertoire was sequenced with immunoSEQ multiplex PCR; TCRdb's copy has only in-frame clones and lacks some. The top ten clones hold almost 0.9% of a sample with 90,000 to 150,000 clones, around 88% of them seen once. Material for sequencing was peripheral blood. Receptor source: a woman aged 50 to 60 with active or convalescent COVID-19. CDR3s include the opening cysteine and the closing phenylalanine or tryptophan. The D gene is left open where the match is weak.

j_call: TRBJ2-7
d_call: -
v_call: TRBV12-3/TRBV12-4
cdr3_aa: CASSLQAGGEQYF

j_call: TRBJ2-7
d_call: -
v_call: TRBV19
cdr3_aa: CASSIGQGSYEQYF

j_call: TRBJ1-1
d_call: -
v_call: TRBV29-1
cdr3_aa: CSVGGGPNTEAFF

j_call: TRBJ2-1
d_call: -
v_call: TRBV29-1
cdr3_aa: CSVEGSLRSNEQFF

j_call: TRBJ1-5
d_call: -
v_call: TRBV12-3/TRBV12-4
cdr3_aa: CASTTGRFQPQHF

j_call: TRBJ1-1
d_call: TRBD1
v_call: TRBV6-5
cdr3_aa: CASSVKQGVTEAFF

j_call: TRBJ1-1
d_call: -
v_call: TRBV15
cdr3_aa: CATSRVLGSLNTEAFF

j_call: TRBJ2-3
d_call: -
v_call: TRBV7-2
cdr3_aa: CASSSKRGVASGNVGYF

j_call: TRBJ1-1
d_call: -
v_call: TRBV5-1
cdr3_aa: CASSPPGLNTEAFF

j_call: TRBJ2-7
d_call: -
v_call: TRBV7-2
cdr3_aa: CASSLGRQDYEQYF

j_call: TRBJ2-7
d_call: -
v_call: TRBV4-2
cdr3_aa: CASSQEGGPYEQYF